The source of this TCR beta chain is a study of cytomegalovirus exposure and HLA in healthy donors. CDR1 is SGHKS, CDR2 YYEKEE, per germline (reference sequence). The V gene end was trimmed by 5 bases and the J gene end by 5 bases; junction bases not matched to a gene: 9. This CDR3 is 14 amino acids long. Both 60 Vbeta primers and 13 Jbeta primers went into the PCR. Produced via immunoSEQ multiplex PCR; TCRdb's table is partial and in-frame only. The sample carries about 140,000 clones, roughly three quarters recorded once. The receptor was isolated from a male donor in good health and CMV-seronegative. V and J are TRBV5-5 and TRBJ1-1, with 7 bases fitting TRBD1. What was sequenced was PBMCs. The chain's CDR3 is CASSFQGVWTEAFF. The CDR3 bases are TGTGCCAGCAGTTTTCAGGGGGTGTGGACTGAAGCTTTCTTT. The variable domain in full, completed from reference TRBV5-5 and TRBJ1-1, reads DAGVTQSPTHLIKTRGQQVTLRCSPISGHKSVSWYQQVLGQGPQFIFQYYEKEERGRGNFPDRFSARQFPNYSSELNVNALLLGDSALYLCASSFQGVWTEAFFGQGTRLTVV.